The 20 T cell receptor beta chains reported below all come from one sample, sequenced in a study of patients and donors after allogeneic stem cell transplantation. TCRdb reprocessed the RT-PCR reads with MiXCR, giving one entry per CDR3 protein. The data hold roughly 180,000 distinct CDR3 sequences, with 41% observed a single time. The material sequenced was blood, either unsorted or a sorted T cell fraction (not recorded which). The source is a human donor who was either an allogeneic HSCT recipient or a stem cell or donor lymphocyte infusion donor (not recorded which). It is not recorded whose cells these are; they may come from a transplant donor.

The chain combines TRBV29-1 with TRBJ2-7; 10 bases are a match to TRBD2. Germline V gives CDR1 SQVTM, CDR2 ANQGSEA. The CDR3 length is 14 residues. J lost 3 bases, V lost 4 bases, and 6 bases had no gene match. CDR3 loop: CSVGVASGSYEQYF. The CDR3 coding sequence is TGCAGCGTTGGGGTCGCTAGCGGGAGCTACGAGCAGTACTTC.

This chain connects TRBV6-6 to TRBJ1-2; D possibly corresponds to TRBD1 (5 bases). Trimming took off 8 bases at V and 4 bases at J, with 17 bases between the two ends. Germline V lookup: CDR1 MNHNY, CDR2 SVGAGI (reference sequence). The CDR3 consists of 14 residues. This chain's CDR3 is CASDVEGRGYGYTF. CDR3 in DNA: TGTGCCAGCGACGTCGAGGGGAGAGGCTATGGCTACACCTTC.

V gene TRBV7-3 combines with J gene TRBJ2-1, with D tentatively TRBD1 or TRBD2 (5 bases each). This CDR3 comprises 15 residues. Trimming removed 3 bases from V and 1 base from J, with 10 bases in between. CDR1 and CDR2 from the germline V gene are SGHTA and FQGTGA. CDR3 in DNA: TGTGCCAGCAGCTTTTTGGGGGATTCCTACAATGAGCAGTTCTTC. Translated, it gives CASSFLGDSYNEQFF.

The V call is TRBV20-1, the J call TRBJ2-1; perhaps TRBD2 as D (6 bases). This CDR3 is built from 13 residues. Trimming stripped 4 bases from V and 6 bases from J, with 13 bases between. The germline V gene encodes CDR1 DFQATT and CDR2 SNEGSKA (reference sequence). The CDR3 DNA is TGCAGTGCTAAAAACCGGGACTTCAATGAGCAGTTCTTC. This translates into CSAKNRDFNEQFF.

Only a few counts were recorded for this clonotype. This sequence joins TRBV21-1 and TRBJ1-1; the table's D call TRBD1 went unverified against the DNA. TRBV21-1 is assigned pseudogene status. This CDR3 region has 17 residues. DNA for the CDR3: TGTGCCAGCAGCAAAGATAGCAGGGACCTAGGGAACACTGAAGCTTTCTTT. Translation gives CASSKDSRDLGNTEAFF.

The V and J genes are TRBV21-1 and TRBJ2-2; TRBD1, the D gene given by the table, was not confirmed from the DNA. TRBV21-1 constitutes a pseudogene. The CDR3 length is 17 residues. The DNA for the CDR3 is TGTGCCAGCGGATTTCGGGACAGGGGGAAGAGCACCGGGGAGCTGTTTTTT. As protein: CASGFRDRGKSTGELFF.

Only a few counts were recorded for this clonotype. The V gene is TRBV6-5, the J gene TRBJ1-1; D may be TRBD1 (6 bases). The ends were cut back, 8 bases at V and 3 bases at J, with 13 bases in the middle. There are 13 residues in the CDR3. Germline values: CDR1 MNHEY, CDR2 SVGAGI. This CDR3 reads CASLRGSDTEAFF. The DNA for the CDR3 is TGTGCCAGCCTCAGGGGTAGCGACACTGAAGCTTTCTTT.

The chain carries TRBV20-1 and TRBJ2-3, with 7 nucleotides matching TRBD1. V lost 0 bases and J lost 1; bases outside the gene matches: 4. The CDR3 is 15 amino acids. Germline values: CDR1 DFQATT, CDR2 SNEGSKA (reference sequence). As DNA, the CDR3 is TGCAGTGCTAGAGACGGGACAGCGGGCACAGATACGCAGTATTTT. It codes for CSARDGTAGTDTQYF.

CDR3 coding DNA: TGTGCCAGCAGTTACGTATCTACTAGGTTCAACGGTGAGCAGTTCTTC. Protein product: CASSYVSTRFNGEQFF. The chain recombines TRBV6-6 with TRBJ2-1; D is possibly TRBD2 (5 bases). Germline V gene sequence: CDR1 MNHNY, CDR2 SVGAGI (reference sequence). V lost 2 bases, J lost 9 bases, and 20 bases lay in between. The CDR3 has 16 amino acids.

The CDR3 is CASSFKSPGAFF. The CDR3 DNA is TGTGCCAGCAGTTTTAAATCCCCGGGAGCTTTCTTT. V gene TRBV12-3 or TRBV12-4 combines with J gene TRBJ1-1; no firm D call. Trimming took 3 bases from V and 10 from J, leaving 12 bases between them. CDR3 size: 12 residues.

This clonotype turned up a few times. This chain links TRBV5-1 with TRBJ1-1; no firm D call. Trimming cost V 0 bases and J 5 bases, with 11 bases left between them. The germline V gene has CDR1 SGHRS and CDR2 YFSETQ. There are 14 residues in the CDR3. The CDR3 loop is CASSLGQEWTEAFF. DNA for the CDR3: TGCGCCAGCAGCTTGGGACAAGAGTGGACTGAAGCTTTCTTT.

In this sample, this clonotype turned up many times. V and J are TRBV7-8 and TRBJ1-1, with TRBD1 as a possible D gene (5 bases). CDR3 length: 12 amino acids. Germline lookup yields CDR1 SGHVS and CDR2 FQNEAQ. The V end was cut by 4 bases, the J end by 10 bases, with 13 bases between. The CDR3 bases are TGTGCCAGCAGCTCCCTACAGGAGGGAGCTTTCTTT. Its translation is CASSSLQEGAFF.

CDR3: CASSFGPEQYF. The CDR3 DNA sequence: TGTGCCAGCAGTTTCGGACCCGAGCAGTACTTC. The chain carries TRBV12-3 or TRBV12-4 and TRBJ2-7; D gene unclear. V was clipped by 3 bases and J by 6 bases, with 6 bases between them. This CDR3 is built from 11 residues.

The V call is TRBV27, the J call TRBJ2-1; TRBD2 aligns across 9 bases. Germline assignment: CDR1 MNHEY and CDR2 SMNVEV (reference sequence). There are 16 residues in the CDR3. Trimming took 0 bases from V and 8 from J; bases not matched to a gene: 8. The CDR3 protein is CASSLSPAGGLHEQFF. The CDR3 region has the DNA TGTGCCAGCAGTTTATCCCCAGCGGGAGGTCTCCATGAGCAGTTCTTC.

In this sample, this clonotype turned up a few times. The rearrangement uses TRBV15 and TRBJ2-3; D may correspond to TRBD1 or TRBD2 (6 bases each). V was pared by 7 bases and J by 2 bases, with 13 bases between. The germline gives CDR1 LNHNV, CDR2 YYDKDF (reference sequence). The CDR3 consists of 14 residues. The DNA for the CDR3 is TGTGCCACCACCCTCTGGGGGGCCACAGATACGCAGTATTTT. Its protein product is CATTLWGATDTQYF.

The chain couples TRBV5-1 to TRBJ2-4; perhaps TRBD1 as D (6 bases). The CDR3 sequence is 16 residues long. Germline-derived CDR1 and CDR2 are SGHRS and YFSETQ. The V gene lost 4 bases and the J gene lost 0 bases, with 14 bases spanning the gap. The CDR3 protein is CASSPWTVEAKNIQYF. The DNA of the CDR3 is TGCGCCAGCAGCCCGTGGACAGTGGAAGCCAAAAACATTCAGTACTTC. Variable domain in full (rest from reference TRBV5-1 and TRBJ2-4): KAGVTQTPRYLIKTRGQQVTLSCSPISGHRSVSWYQQTPGQGLQFLFEYFSETQRNKGNFPGRFSGRQFSNSRSEMNVSTLELGDSALYLCASSPWTVEAKNIQYFGAGTRLSVL.

The CDR3 region is CASSLGPPGQGGDYGYTF. The DNA of the CDR3 is TGTGCCAGCAGCTTAGGTCCGCCGGGACAGGGGGGAGACTATGGCTACACCTTC. The V and J genes are TRBV7-3 and TRBJ1-2, with 11 bases matching TRBD1. Germline CDR1 is SGHTA and CDR2 is FQGTGA. The trim removed 2 bases at V and 3 bases at J, leaving 11 bases unmatched. CDR3 length: 18 residues.

The chain recombines TRBV30 with TRBJ1-4, with D perhaps TRBD1 (6 bases). Germline-derived CDR1 and CDR2 are GTSNPN and SVGIG (reference sequence). The V and J ends lost 4 bases and 4 bases respectively, with 13 bases between them. This CDR3 is built from 14 residues. As DNA, the CDR3 is TGTGCCTGGACCACAGGGCGCGGTAATGAAAAACTGTTTTTT. It translates to CAWTTGRGNEKLFF.

The rearrangement links TRBV12-3 or TRBV12-4 to TRBJ2-1; 7 bases are a match to TRBD1. V lost 5 bases to trimming and J lost 15 bases; unmatched junction nucleotides: 10. CDR3 length: 12 residues. The CDR3 loop is CASSGGLGGLFF. The CDR3 bases are TGTGCCAGCAGTGGTGGGCTAGGGGGCTTGTTCTTC.

V gene TRBV20-1 combines with J gene TRBJ2-1, with D unresolved. Germline V gives CDR1 DFQATT, CDR2 SNEGSKA (reference sequence). The CDR3 extends over 12 amino acids. V dropped 5 bases and J dropped 6 bases, with 11 bases sitting between them. DNA of the CDR3: TGCAGTGCTTATACGGACGGCAATGAGCAGTTCTTC. Translating it yields CSAYTDGNEQFF.